What follows is one T cell receptor beta chain and its context. This specimen comes from a study of blood T cell repertoires in COVID-19. CDR1 and CDR2 from the germline V gene are SNHLY and FYNNEI. CDR3 size: 14 residues. V lost 3 bases and J lost 1, with 6 bases in between. In the original workflow: Quantification of nucleated cells was approximated via reference gene primer amplification. Method: immunoSEQ multiplex PCR; TCRdb's copy keeps in-frame clones and lacks some. The V and J calls and clone size are taken from that table; D and trimming were inferred from the DNA. The profile covers more than 95,000 clones, with approximately 80% appearing a single time and just over 15% taken by the ten largest.

The origin of this receptor is a woman of 80 years or more with acute or convalescent COVID-19. The chain joins TRBV2 to TRBJ2-2; D unclear. Sequenced material: peripheral blood. CDR3 DNA: TGTGCCAGCAGTGAGTACAAGAACACCGGGGAGCTGTTTTTT. Protein sequence: CASSEYKNTGELFF.